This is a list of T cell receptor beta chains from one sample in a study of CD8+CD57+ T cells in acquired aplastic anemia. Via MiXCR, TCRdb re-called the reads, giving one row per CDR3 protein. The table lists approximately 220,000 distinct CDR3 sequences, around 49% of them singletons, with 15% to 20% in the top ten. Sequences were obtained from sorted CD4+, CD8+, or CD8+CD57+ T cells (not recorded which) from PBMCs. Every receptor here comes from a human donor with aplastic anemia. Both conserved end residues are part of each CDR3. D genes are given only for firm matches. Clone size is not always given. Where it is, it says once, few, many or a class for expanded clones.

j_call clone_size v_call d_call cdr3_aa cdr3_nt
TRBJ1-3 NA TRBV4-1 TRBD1 CASSRGTAYGSGNTIYF TGCGCCAGCAGCCGAGGGACAGCTTACGGCTCTGGAAACACCATATATTTT
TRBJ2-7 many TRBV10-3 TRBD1 CAISESTGGIHEQYF TGTGCCATCAGTGAGTCAACAGGGGGCATCCACGAGCAGTACTTC
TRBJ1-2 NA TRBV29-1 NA CSVVGKGYTF TGCAGCGTTGTAGGGAAAGGCTACACCTTC
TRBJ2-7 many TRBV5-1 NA CASSSSAGREQYF TGCGCCAGCAGCTCCTCGGCAGGACGGGAGCAGTACTTC
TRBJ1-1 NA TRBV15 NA CATSRDGPHTEAFF TGTGCCACCAGCAGAGATGGACCCCACACTGAAGCTTTCTTT
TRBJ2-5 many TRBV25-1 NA CASRGGGGGEETQYF TGTGCCAGCCGTGGAGGAGGGGGCGGTGAAGAGACCCAGTACTTC
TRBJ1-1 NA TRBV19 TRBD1 CASSQQGWMAEAFF TGTGCCAGTAGTCAACAGGGGTGGATGGCTGAAGCTTTCTTT
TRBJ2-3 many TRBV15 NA CATSIGRTDTQYF TGTGCCACCAGCATCGGACGAACAGATACGCAGTATTTT
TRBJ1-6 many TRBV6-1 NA CASRRDTWALHF TGTGCCAGCAGGAGGGACACTTGGGCCCTCCACTTT
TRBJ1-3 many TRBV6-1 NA CASSDHRGNTIYF TGTGCCAGCAGTGACCACAGGGGAAACACCATATATTTT
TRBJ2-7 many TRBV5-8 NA CASSFDSYEQYF TGTGCCAGCAGCTTTGACAGCTACGAGCAGTACTTC
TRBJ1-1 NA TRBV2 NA CASSESRGMNTEAFF TGTGCCAGCAGTGAAAGTCGGGGAATGAACACTGAAGCTTTCTTT
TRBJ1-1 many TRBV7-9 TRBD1 CASSFRTGMNTEAFF TGTGCCAGCAGCTTCCGGACAGGCATGAACACTGAAGCTTTCTTT
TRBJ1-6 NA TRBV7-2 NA CASSLAAQGSNSPLHF TGTGCCAGCAGCTTAGCCGCCCAGGGATCTAATTCACCCCTCCACTTT
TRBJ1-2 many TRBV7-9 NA CASSIREGNYGYTF TGTGCCAGCAGCATTAGGGAGGGTAACTATGGCTACACCTTC
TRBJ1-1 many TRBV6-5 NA CAYRSNTEAFF TGTGCCTACAGGTCGAACACTGAAGCTTTCTTT
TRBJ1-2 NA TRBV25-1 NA CASSQDRGTSDGYTF TGTGCCAGCAGCCAAGACCGAGGGACGTCCGATGGCTACACCTTC
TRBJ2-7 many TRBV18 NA CASSFQGAEQYF TGTGCCAGCTCATTTCAGGGAGCCGAGCAGTACTTC
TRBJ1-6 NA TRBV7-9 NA CASSLEGRAWNSPLHF TGTGCCAGCAGCTTAGAGGGCAGGGCATGGAATTCACCCCTCCACTTT
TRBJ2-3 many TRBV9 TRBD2 CASSVTVRSGGWKSTDTQYF TGTGCCAGCAGCGTAACCGTGCGGAGCGGGGGCTGGAAGAGCACAGATACGCAGTATTTT
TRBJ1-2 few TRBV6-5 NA CASSYSKGDSNYGYTF TGTGCCAGCAGTTACTCGAAAGGAGACAGTAACTATGGCTACACCTTC
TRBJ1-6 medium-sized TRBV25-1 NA CASSDGQLDNSPLHF TGTGCCAGCAGTGACGGACAGCTTGATAATTCACCCCTCCACTTT
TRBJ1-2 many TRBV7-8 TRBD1 CASSLTGSPNYGYTF TGTGCCAGCAGCTTGACAGGGAGTCCTAACTATGGCTACACCTTC
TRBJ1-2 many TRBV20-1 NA CSAGDDRYGYTF TGCAGTGCGGGAGACGATAGATATGGCTACACCTTC
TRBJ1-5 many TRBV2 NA CASSRDNNQPQHF TGTGCCAGCAGCCGGGACAACAATCAGCCCCAGCATTTT
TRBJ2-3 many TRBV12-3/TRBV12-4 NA CASSLAASTDTQYF TGTGCCAGCAGTTTAGCAGCGAGCACAGATACGCAGTATTTT
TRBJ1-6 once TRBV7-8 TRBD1 CASTKKLPGQGASSYNSPLHF TGTGCCAGCACCAAAAAACTGCCGGGACAGGGGGCGAGCTCCTATAATTCACCCCTCCACTTT
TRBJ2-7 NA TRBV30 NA CAWSVTLGAEQYF TGTGCCTGGAGTGTAACGCTAGGGGCCGAGCAGTACTTC
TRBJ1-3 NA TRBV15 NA CATSDTREGNTIYF TGTGCCACCAGCGACACCAGGGAAGGAAACACCATATATTTT
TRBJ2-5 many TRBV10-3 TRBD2 CAISPGFGGEETQYF TGTGCCATCAGTCCCGGCTTCGGGGGGGAAGAGACCCAGTACTTC
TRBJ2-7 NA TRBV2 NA CATTYRGLEQYF TGTGCCACCACGTACCGGGGACTCGAGCAGTACTTC
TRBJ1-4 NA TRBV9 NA CASSVDPGAFEKLFF TGTGCCAGCAGCGTAGATCCGGGGGCGTTTGAAAAACTGTTTTTT
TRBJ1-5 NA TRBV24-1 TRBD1 CATSETGPAETQHF TGTGCCACCAGTGAGACAGGGCCGGCAGAGACCCAGCATTTT
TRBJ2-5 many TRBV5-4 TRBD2 CASSQGGTSGGRETQYF TGTGCCAGCAGCCAAGGCGGGACTAGCGGGGGAAGGGAGACCCAGTACTTC
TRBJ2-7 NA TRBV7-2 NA CASSQDLSPGFSYEQYF TGTGCCAGCAGCCAAGATCTGTCACCGGGCTTTTCCTACGAGCAGTACTTC
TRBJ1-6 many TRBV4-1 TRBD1 CASSQEQQGMNSPLHF TGCGCCAGCAGCCAAGAACAACAGGGGATGAATTCACCCCTCCACTTT
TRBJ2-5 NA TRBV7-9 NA CASSVQAGPQETQYF TGTGCCAGCAGCGTTCAGGCAGGTCCCCAAGAGACCCAGTACTTC
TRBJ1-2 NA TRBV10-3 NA CAIGTAGDYGYTF TGTGCCATCGGGACCGCAGGCGACTATGGCTACACCTTC
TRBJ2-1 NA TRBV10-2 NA CASASRDGYNEQFF TGCGCCAGCGCATCCCGGGACGGGTACAATGAGCAGTTCTTC
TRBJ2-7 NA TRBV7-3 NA CASRSTGGYEQYF TGTGCCAGCAGATCGACAGGCGGCTACGAGCAGTACTTC
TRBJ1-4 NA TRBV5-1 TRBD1 CASSLVEGQDEKLFF TGCGCCAGCAGCTTGGTGGAGGGACAGGATGAAAAACTGTTTTTT
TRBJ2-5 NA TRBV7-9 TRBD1 CASSGTGLRGTQYF TGTGCCAGCAGCGGGACAGGCCTTCGAGGTACCCAGTACTTC
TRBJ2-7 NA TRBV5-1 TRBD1 CASSQYGTASSHEQYF TGCGCCAGCAGCCAGTACGGGACAGCGAGCTCCCACGAGCAGTACTTC
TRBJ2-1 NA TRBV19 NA CASSMDADEQFF TGTGCCAGTAGTATGGACGCGGATGAGCAGTTCTTC
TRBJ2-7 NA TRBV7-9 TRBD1 CASSLPTGVRDEQYF TGTGCCAGCAGCCTCCCGACAGGGGTGAGGGACGAGCAGTACTTC
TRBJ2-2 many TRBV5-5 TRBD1 CASRVGTGGAGELFF TGTGCCAGCAGGGTGGGGACAGGGGGGGCCGGGGAGCTGTTTTTT
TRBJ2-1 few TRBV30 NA CAWSPRLVPNEQFF TGTGCCTGGAGTCCCCGACTAGTTCCCAATGAGCAGTTCTTC
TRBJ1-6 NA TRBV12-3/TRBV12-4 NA CASSLGGDSPLHF TGTGCCAGCAGCTTAGGTGGAGACTCACCCCTCCACTTT
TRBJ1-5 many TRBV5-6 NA CASSQYSNQPQHF TGTGCCAGCAGTCAATATAGCAATCAGCCCCAGCATTTT
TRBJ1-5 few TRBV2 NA CASSKGSGQPQHF TGTGCCAGCAGTAAAGGGTCTGGTCAGCCCCAGCATTTT
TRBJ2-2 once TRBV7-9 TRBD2 CASNAGGTGELFF TGTGCCAGCAACGCGGGGGGCACCGGGGAGCTGTTTTTT
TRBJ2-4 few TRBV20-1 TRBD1 CSALDRGLKNIQYF TGCAGTGCTCTCGACAGGGGGCTAAAAAACATTCAGTACTTC
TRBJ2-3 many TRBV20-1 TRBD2 CSAFSGVGTDTQYF TGCAGTGCCTTTAGCGGGGTGGGCACAGATACGCAGTATTTT
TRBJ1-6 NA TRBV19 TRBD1 CAWSPGQLGDDSPLHF TGTGCCTGGAGTCCGGGACAGCTGGGGGATGATTCACCCCTCCACTTT
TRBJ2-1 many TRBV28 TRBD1 CASSPSTGRAGEQFF TGTGCCAGCAGTCCCTCGACAGGGCGGGCGGGTGAGCAGTTCTTC